The 30 T cell receptor beta chains presented below share a single source sample, sequenced in a study of Ad26.COV2.S vaccination and SARS-CoV-2 variants. Profiled with immunoSEQ multiplex PCR; TCRdb holds only in-frame clones, not every one. The repertoire holds around 350,000 clones, with more than 75% as singletons. This sample's treatment: some 19 received Ad26.COV2.S at low or high dose, single or two shots; 5 received placebo; per-sample allocation not given. Sampling happened 63 days after the first vaccine or placebo injection. The specimen comprised peripheral blood, sampled in a trial of Ad26.COV2.S vaccine versus placebo. Receptors originate from a person between 18 and 65 years old who received the Ad26.COV2.S COVID-19 vaccine or a placebo.

The V call is TRBV4-3, the J call TRBJ2-4, with a tentative D call TRBD2 (5 bases). This CDR3 is 15 amino acids long. Germline values: CDR1 LGHNA, CDR2 YSLEER. Trimming cost V 4 bases and J 8 bases, with 18 bases left between them. As DNA, the CDR3 is TGCGCCAGCAGCCCTACTCCTGACTTCGGGGACATTCAGTACTTC. Translating gives CASSPTPDFGDIQYF.

V and J are TRBV7-2 and TRBJ2-2; D might be TRBD2 (5 bases). Germline V CDR1 and CDR2: SGHTA, FQGNSA. Trimming shortened V by 0 bases and J by 5 bases, and 25 bases separated the two germline ends. This CDR3 spans 20 amino acids. In nucleotides, the CDR3 is TGTGCCAGCAGCTTAGCGCACCCCCACGAGAGGGTTGTTCTGACCGGGGAGCTGTTTTTT. Translated, it gives CASSLAHPHERVVLTGELFF. The entire variable domain, with the rest obtained from reference TRBV7-2 and TRBJ2-2, is as follows: GAGVSQSPSNKVTEKGKDVELRCDPISGHTALYWYRQSLGQGLEFLIYFQGNSAPDKSGLPSDRFSAERTGGSVSTLTIQRTQQEDSAVYLCASSLAHPHERVVLTGELFFGEGSRLTVL.

This rearrangement joins TRBV27 to TRBJ1-3; D is possibly TRBD1 (5 bases). This CDR3 is 15 amino acids long. Germline CDR1 MNHEY, CDR2 SMNVEV (reference sequence). Deletions cut 6 bases from V and 6 bases from J, with 18 bases between. As DNA, the CDR3 is TGTGCCAGCAGCCCCTTGGGAGGGGATCCAAACACCATATATTTT. Translating it yields CASSPLGGDPNTIYF.

This clone is a singleton in its sample. This chain connects TRBV2 to TRBJ1-2; the match to TRBD1 covers 8 bases. V lost 4 bases, J lost 7 bases, and 5 bases stayed unmatched. The CDR3 runs 13 residues. CDR1 and CDR2 from the germline V gene are SNHLY and FYNNEI. The CDR3 protein is CASSGQGASGYTF. The CDR3 bases are TGTGCCAGCAGTGGGCAGGGGGCAAGTGGCTACACCTTC.

The chain combines TRBV15 with TRBJ1-6, with D maybe TRBD1 (5 bases). The germline V gene encodes CDR1 LNHNV and CDR2 YYDKDF (reference sequence). The CDR3 has 18 residues. V was shortened by 0 bases and J by 6 bases, with 18 bases between the two germline ends. The CDR3: CATSRDFGDPGGNSPLHF. The CDR3 DNA reads as TGTGCCACCAGCAGAGATTTCGGGGATCCGGGGGGTAATTCACCCCTCCACTTT.

The rearrangement joins TRBV9 to TRBJ2-7; D is ambiguous. The CDR3 contains 13 residues. The germline V gene encodes CDR1 SGDLS and CDR2 YYNGEE. The ends were cut back, 0 bases at V and 3 bases at J, with 7 bases in the middle. The CDR3 loop is CASSVGLNYEQYF. The DNA of the CDR3 is TGTGCCAGCAGCGTAGGTCTTAACTACGAGCAGTACTTC. Together with reference TRBV9 and TRBJ2-7, the CDR3 gives the full variable domain: DSGVTQTPKHLITATGQRVTLRCSPRSGDLSVYWYQQSLDQGLQFLIQYYNGEERAKGNILERFSAQQFPDLHSELNLSSLELGDSALYFCASSVGLNYEQYFGPGTRLTVT.

This clone was detected only a few times. The chain links TRBV5-5 to TRBJ2-1; 7 bases map to TRBD1. V was clipped by 6 bases and J by 4 bases; unmatched bases: 13. CDR1 and CDR2 (germline): SGHKS, YYEKEE (reference sequence). CDR3 length: 16 residues. CDR3 sequence: CASTKNTGQLYNEQFF. CDR3 DNA sequence: TGTGCCAGCACCAAAAACACGGGACAGCTTTACAATGAGCAGTTCTTC.

This chain links TRBV5-1 with TRBJ2-1; 8 bases are shared with TRBD2. This CDR3 is built from 15 residues. Germline V lookup: CDR1 SGHRS, CDR2 YFSETQ. V was clipped by 2 bases and J by 3 bases; unmatched bases: 4. CDR3 in amino acids: CASSFGGADYNEQFF. The CDR3 nucleotides are TGCGCCAGCAGCTTCGGGGGGGCCGACTACAATGAGCAGTTCTTC.

The chain combines TRBV2 with TRBJ1-1, with a weak D call TRBD1 (6 bases). Germline CDR1 is SNHLY and CDR2 is FYNNEI. The CDR3 length is 14 residues. Deletions cut 6 bases from V and 5 bases from J, with 16 bases between. As DNA, the CDR3 is TGTGCCAGCAGGGTGGGGGGCGGTGGGACTGAAGCTTTCTTT. Translation: CASRVGGGGTEAFF.

Points on this clone: The sample has other DNA sequences that encode this CDR3 too. The rearrangement uses TRBV7-2 and TRBJ2-2, with D perhaps matching TRBD1 or TRBD2 (6 bases each). This CDR3 is built from 15 residues. Per the germline V gene, CDR1 is SGHTA and CDR2 is FQGNSA. The V end lost 1 base, the J end lost 2 bases, and 8 bases lay between the germline ends. CDR3 sequence (DNA): TGTGCCAGCAGCTTAGGGGGGGCCAACACCGGGGAGCTGTTTTTT. Translated, it gives CASSLGGANTGELFF. The whole variable domain, remainder taken from reference TRBV7-2 and TRBJ2-2, is GAGVSQSPSNKVTEKGKDVELRCDPISGHTALYWYRQSLGQGLEFLIYFQGNSAPDKSGLPSDRFSAERTGGSVSTLTIQRTQQEDSAVYLCASSLGGANTGELFFGEGSRLTVL.

In its sample, this clone was seen many times. The chain employs TRBV7-9 and TRBJ2-3; TRBD1 aligns across 8 bases. Germline V gives CDR1 SEHNR, CDR2 FQNEAQ (reference sequence). J gave up 4 bases and V 3 bases, and 6 bases lay outside the gene matches. This CDR3 is built from 15 residues. CDR3 region: CASSLSGTGADTQYF. As DNA, the CDR3 is TGTGCCAGCAGCTTGTCCGGGACAGGAGCAGATACGCAGTATTTT.

The count of this clone is one. The rearrangement uses TRBV16 and TRBJ2-2; 8 nucleotides align to TRBD1. With 3 bases clipped from V and 5 bases from J, the junction kept 5 bases outside the gene matches. The CDR3 sequence is 15 residues long. Per the germline V gene, CDR1 is KGHSY and CDR2 is FQNENV. In nucleotides, the CDR3 is TGTGCCAGCAGCCACGGGACAGGTCTGACCGGGGAGCTGTTTTTT. Translating gives CASSHGTGLTGELFF.

DNA of the CDR3: TGTGCCAGCAGTTATAAGATTTACGAGCAGTACTTC. This encodes CASSYKIYEQYF. The V and J genes are TRBV28 and TRBJ2-7; D is undetermined. Trimming removed 4 bases from V and 4 bases from J, with 8 bases in between. The CDR3 is 12 amino acids. Germline-derived CDR1 and CDR2 are MDHEN and SYDVKM.

The chain combines TRBV7-2 with TRBJ2-7, with D uncertain. The CDR3 totals 14 residues. Germline lookup yields CDR1 SGHTA and CDR2 FQGNSA. The V end lost 1 base, the J end lost 1 base, and 8 bases lay between the germline ends. The CDR3: CASSLVAGSYEQYF. Here the CDR3 DNA reads TGTGCCAGCAGCTTAGTTGCAGGATCCTACGAGCAGTACTTC.

The gene calls are TRBV5-6 and TRBJ1-1; 7 nucleotides match TRBD1. This CDR3 contains 12 residues. Germline V gene sequence: CDR1 SGHDT, CDR2 YYEEEE. V was pared by 6 bases and J by 7 bases, with 6 bases of the junction left unmatched. The CDR3 DNA reads TGTGCCAGCAAACAGGGGTGGGGTGAAGCTTTCTTT. Protein product: CASKQGWGEAFF.

The chain has TRBV7-2 and TRBJ2-1; 10 nucleotides align to TRBD2. V shed 0 bases, J shed 5 bases, and the junction held 1 base outside the gene matches. This CDR3 region has 15 residues. The germline CDR1 and CDR2 sequences are SGHTA and FQGNSA. The CDR3 spells CASSLASGRNNEQFF. The CDR3 DNA is TGTGCCAGCAGCTTAGCTAGCGGGAGGAACAATGAGCAGTTCTTC.

This clone was detected a few times. J is TRBJ1-2 and V is TRBV19, with 9 bases that match TRBD1. Per the germline V gene, CDR1 is LNHDA and CDR2 is SQIVND (reference sequence). The CDR3 runs to 18 residues. Germline trimming cut 3 bases from V and 6 bases from J; bases unmatched to any gene: 17. DNA for the CDR3: TGTGCCAGTAGTATTTGGGTGCTCCGGGACAGGGATAAAGATGGCTACACCTTC. It specifies CASSIWVLRDRDKDGYTF.

V gene TRBV5-4 combines with J gene TRBJ2-2; 9 bases fit TRBD1. The CDR3 consists of 13 residues. Germline CDR1 is SGHNT and CDR2 is YYREEE (reference sequence). Trimming at V came to 5 bases and at J to 6 bases, leaving 2 bases not matched to a gene. Written as DNA, the CDR3 is TGTGCCAGCAGTTGGGACAGGGCCGGGGAGCTGTTTTTT. This codes for CASSWDRAGELFF.

The chain couples TRBV19 to TRBJ1-5, with D unresolved. The CDR3 covers 14 residues. V lost 5 bases and J lost 1, with 9 bases in between. Germline V gene sequence: CDR1 LNHDA, CDR2 SQIVND (reference sequence). The CDR3 DNA follows: TGTGCCAGTAGTTTCCCGCGCAGCAATCAGCCCCAGCATTTT. Translating gives CASSFPRSNQPQHF.

The V gene is TRBV7-2, the J gene TRBJ2-1; D possibly corresponds to TRBD2 (7 bases). The CDR3 length is 15 residues. Germline CDR1 and CDR2: SGHTA and FQGNSA. V was shortened by 1 base and J by 8 bases, with 15 bases between the two germline ends. The CDR3 protein is CASSLVLVGGHEQFF. The CDR3 nucleotides are TGTGCCAGCAGCTTAGTGTTAGTGGGGGGGCATGAGCAGTTCTTC.

Written as DNA, the CDR3 is TGTGCCAGCAGCCGACGGGACCCCTTAGAAAATGAGCAGTTCTTC. It codes for CASSRRDPLENEQFF. The rearrangement links TRBV14 to TRBJ2-1; D might be TRBD1 or TRBD2, each matching 5 bases. This CDR3 contains 15 residues. Trimming left V 4 bases short and J 7 bases short, with 17 bases between. CDR1 and CDR2 (germline): SGHDN, FVKESK.

The chain recombines TRBV3-1 (or the pseudogene TRBV3-2) with TRBJ2-1; the match to TRBD2 covers 10 bases. The CDR3 sequence is 16 residues long. Germline V gives CDR1 LGHDT, CDR2 YNNKEL (reference sequence). After removal of 5 bases from V and 3 bases from J, the junction contained 7 bases not matched to a gene. This CDR3 reads CASSSRLAGGYNEQFF. The DNA for the CDR3 is TGTGCCAGCAGCTCCCGACTAGCGGGCGGCTACAATGAGCAGTTCTTC.

The V gene is TRBV4-1, the J gene TRBJ1-6; D is uncertain. The ends were cut back, 1 base at V and 6 bases at J, with 13 bases in the middle. The CDR3 length is 16 residues. Germline CDR1 MGHRA, CDR2 YSYEKL. CDR3 DNA sequence: TGCGCCAGCAGCCAAGGTGAGGGAAGGTTTAATTCACCCCTCCACTTT. Encoded protein: CASSQGEGRFNSPLHF.

The gene calls are TRBV19 and TRBJ1-1; a weak D match, TRBD1 (5 bases). The length of the CDR3 is 14 residues. The V gene lost 5 bases and the J gene lost 8 bases, with 18 bases spanning the gap. The germline V gene has CDR1 LNHDA and CDR2 SQIVND (reference sequence). In DNA form, the CDR3 reads TGTGCCAGTAGTTCTCGGACACGGACGGAAGAAGCTTTCTTT. Its protein product is CASSSRTRTEEAFF.

This clone appeared a single time. The chain employs TRBV2 and TRBJ2-6, with a possible D match to TRBD2 (5 bases). The V gene's germline CDR1 is SNHLY and CDR2 FYNNEI. V dropped 6 bases and J dropped 3 bases, with 18 bases sitting between them. This CDR3 has 17 residues. This CDR3 is CASRSMPGIGGANVLTF. In nucleotides, the CDR3 is TGTGCCAGCAGATCCATGCCGGGGATCGGTGGGGCCAACGTCCTGACTTTC.

The gene calls are TRBV15 and TRBJ1-1; the D is unclear. The CDR3 totals 17 residues. The V end lost 0 bases, the J end lost 1 base, and 15 bases lay between the germline ends. Per germline, CDR1 LNHNV and CDR2 YYDKDF (reference sequence). The DNA for the CDR3 is TGTGCCACCAGCAGAGATCTCTGGTCGAGGGCGAACACTGAAGCTTTCTTT. Translating it yields CATSRDLWSRANTEAFF. Together with reference TRBV15 and TRBJ1-1, the CDR3 gives the full variable domain: DAMVIQNPRYQVTQFGKPVTLSCSQTLNHNVMYWYQQKSSQAPKLLFHYYDKDFNNEADTPDNFQSRRPNTSFCFLDIRSPGLGDTAMYLCATSRDLWSRANTEAFFGQGTRLTVV.

J is TRBJ2-3 and V is TRBV11-2, with 8 positions matching TRBD2. The CDR3 spans 16 residues. The germline V gene encodes CDR1 SGHAT and CDR2 FQNNGV. Trimming cost V 4 bases and J 0 bases; bases outside gene matches: 6. The CDR3 region is CASSSLGGGSTDTQYF. CDR3 nucleotide sequence: TGTGCCAGCAGCTCCCTTGGCGGGGGGAGCACAGATACGCAGTATTTT.

The V gene is TRBV7-2, the J gene TRBJ2-3; maybe TRBD1 (5 bases). CDR1 is SGHTA and CDR2 is FQGNSA in the germline V gene. V dropped 5 bases and J dropped 2 bases, with 14 bases sitting between them. The CDR3 sequence is 15 residues long. CDR3 in amino acids: CASSISRADTDTQYF. The CDR3 DNA follows: TGTGCCAGCAGCATATCCAGGGCCGACACAGATACGCAGTATTTT.

The rearrangement links TRBV28 to TRBJ1-3, with a weak D call TRBD1 (5 bases). The CDR3 runs to 14 residues. Germline CDR1 and CDR2: MDHEN and SYDVKM. The germline V and J ends were trimmed by 1 base and 2 bases, with 6 bases remaining between them. As DNA, the CDR3 is TGTGCCAGCAGTTTATCAGGGACTGGAAACACCATATATTTT. This encodes CASSLSGTGNTIYF.

The V and J genes are TRBV7-2 and TRBJ2-3; 11 positions agree with TRBD2. V lost 5 bases to trimming and J lost 2 bases; unmatched junction nucleotides: 3. The CDR3 has 15 amino acids. Germline CDR1 is SGHTA and CDR2 is FQGNSA. This chain's CDR3 is CASSLLAGATDTQYF. The CDR3 bases are TGTGCCAGCAGCCTACTAGCGGGGGCCACAGATACGCAGTATTTT.